The present TCR beta chain was sequenced within a study of T cell responses to AZD1222 COVID-19 vaccine. Overall study context: It was second doses at about 4 or about 12 weeks that were pooled. Findings and limits, study-wide: Researchers report vaccine-associated CD4 TCRs spanning spike, with dominance at 160-218 and 743-854. Once two AZD1222 doses were given, Spike-specific TCR breadth and depth went up. The donor cohort was predominantly white British with a female majority, and clonal diversity may have been underestimated.

Measured with immunoSEQ multiplex PCR; TCRdb has only the in-frame clones, and not every one. The table includes 65,000 to 80,000 clones, roughly 87% detected once. CDR1 is MGHRA and CDR2 is YSYEKL in the germline V gene. This CDR3 has 15 residues. Trimming at V came to 1 base and at J to 7 bases, leaving 7 bases not matched to a gene. Of note for this clone: Its specificity is not known.

The receptor comes from an adult in good health. The sample in question was peripheral blood, obtained on day 0 of AZD1222 vaccination. The V and J genes are TRBV4-1 and TRBJ2-1, with 7 nucleotides matching TRBD2. The CDR3 protein is CASSQGEGGRNEQFF. CDR3 sequence (DNA): TGCGCCAGCAGCCAAGGGGAGGGAGGGAGAAATGAGCAGTTCTTC.